This T cell receptor beta chain is from a study of blood T cell repertoires in COVID-19 (dated by TCRdb to 2018 to 2020). Notes on the research overall: Collaborator samples came from the United States, Italy and Spain and covered acute and convalescent phases of COVID-19. The dataset comprised deeply sampled blood TCRbeta repertoires from subjects exposed to, actively infected with, or recovered from COVID-19. The prospective study material was composed of cDNA or gDNA derived from T cells, B-cell-depleted T cells, or PBMCs. A de-identified subject ID, COVID-19 status, age in years and sex were almost always included in the sample metadata. HLA class I and class II types, where available, came from metadata supplied by the sample provider rather than from assay-based typing. The repertoires were released in a freely available public database meant as a resource for research on the immune response to SARS-CoV-2. Samples came from the ongoing ImmuneRACE study (first 160 participants) plus 1,254 subjects from 6 global collaborators.

Collaborating institutions collected whole blood in K2EDTA tubes following their own protocols. For TCRbeta analysis, collaborator samples were shipped as frozen whole blood, as isolated PBMCs, or as DNA extracted from either sample type. Results and caveats for the whole study, not just this receptor: How much clinical and demographic metadata was included differed by source and by participant, and the metadata was provided uncurated.

On this clone: Its cognate antigen has yet to be identified. No much larger clone exists at a distance of one base, and base qualities are not known.

TCRbeta CDR3 regions were amplified from genomic DNA using the immunoSEQ Assay, a bias-controlled multiplex PCR. The study's processing was this. Within the assay, amplification of reference gene primers was used to estimate how many nucleated cells each sample contained. To quantify the absolute abundance of each unique TCRbeta CDR3 rearrangement, sequence reads were collapsed and filtered. For each sample, productive Simpson clonality was calculated as the square root of Simpson's diversity index across productive rearrangements. The table comes from immuneACCESS by way of TCRdb, which keeps in-frame sequences with V and J called. Part of the clones is missing from these tables; in studies checked, under half for an unresolved V gene and the rest for unknown reasons. V, J and clone size derive from that table, while D and trimming were established from the DNA sequence. Here the sample has around 150,000 clones; about 90% occur a single time. 4% to 5% of the sample comes from the top ten.

The receptor was isolated from a woman aged 55-69 years with active or convalescent COVID-19. Sequencing input: peripheral blood.

The CDR3 sequence is CASSSIVAVAYNEQFF. The DNA sequence is TGTGCCAGCTCATCCATCGTGGCCGTAGCTTACAATGAGCAGTTCTTC. The sequence is built from TRBV18 and TRBJ2-1; the D gene is not confidently resolved. There are 16 amino acids in the CDR3, from cysteine to phenylalanine inclusive. Just CDR3 DNA is preserved here, 48 bases in frame from base 1. V loses 5 bases of germline sequence and J loses 4 bases, and the interval between the two ends is 18 bases. CDR1 and CDR2 (KGHSH, LQKENI) derive from the germline V gene.